The 2 T cell receptor beta chains below were found in one sample sequenced in a study of blood T cell repertoires in COVID-19. Sequencing used immunoSEQ multiplex PCR; TCRdb keeps in-frame clones, though not all of them. The sample comprises about 280,000 clones, more than 75% of which are singletons, and approximately 8.2% rests with the top ten. The specimen sequenced was peripheral blood. These TCRs come from a man in his forties or fifties with active or convalescent COVID-19.

The rearrangement links TRBV5-5 to TRBJ1-5; 9 bases line up with TRBD1. Trimming at V came to 4 bases and at J to 0 bases, leaving 8 bases not matched to a gene. Germline V CDR1 and CDR2: SGHKS, YYEKEE (reference sequence). The CDR3 length is 17 residues. This CDR3 reads CASSAGTGSYSNQPQHF. The CDR3 bases are TGTGCCAGCAGCGCCGGGACAGGGTCGTATAGCAATCAGCCCCAGCATTTT.

The chain has TRBV19 and TRBJ2-2; D gene unclear. Trimming left V 6 bases short and J 5 bases short, with 16 bases between. Per the germline V gene, CDR1 is LNHDA and CDR2 is SQIVND (reference sequence). The CDR3 sequence is 15 residues long. The CDR3 region has the DNA TGTGCCAGTAGCCCTGCCAGGTATATTACCGGGGAGCTGTTTTTT. This gives the protein CASSPARYITGELFF.